These T cell receptor beta chains were read from a single sample in a study of human T cells and chemical hapten exposure. TCRdb re-called the RACE reads through MiXCR, storing one row per CDR3 protein. The sample carries 150,000 to 200,000 distinct CDR3 sequences, approximately 20% recorded once. The sample was whole blood, taken in connection with sensitization to the hapten diphenylcyclopropenone (DPC). The receptors shown here come from a woman aged 45-65 years with alopecia areata. Some clones in this sample may be carry-over from other donors' samples. CDR3s include the opening cysteine and the closing phenylalanine or tryptophan. A D gene is named only where the DNA matches it firmly. Clone size is stated in some rows and not others, as once, few, many or a class when expanded.

j_call: TRBJ2-1; d_call: TRBD1; v_call: TRBV7-7; clone_size: NA; cdr3_nt: TGTGCTAGCAGCTTATCTCCGGGGACAGGGGGCGATGAGCAGTTCTTC; cdr3_aa: CASSLSPGTGGDEQFF
j_call: TRBJ2-1; d_call: TRBD2; v_call: TRBV20-1; clone_size: NA; cdr3_nt: TGCAGTGCTAGAGATAAAGCGGGGGACCTCAGCTTTCAGTTCTTC; cdr3_aa: CSARDKAGDLSFQFF
j_call: TRBJ1-2; d_call: TRBD1; v_call: TRBV18; clone_size: many; cdr3_nt: TGTGCCAGCTCACCACGGGGACAGACTAACTATGGCTACACCTTC; cdr3_aa: CASSPRGQTNYGYTF
j_call: TRBJ1-1; d_call: TRBD1; v_call: TRBV11-3; clone_size: few; cdr3_nt: TGTGCCAGCAGCTCCCGACAGGGCGGAATGAACACTGAAGCTTTCTTT; cdr3_aa: CASSSRQGGMNTEAFF
j_call: TRBJ1-3; d_call: NA; v_call: TRBV6-6; clone_size: few; cdr3_nt: TGTGCCAGCAGTGGACTACTCTCTGGAAACACCATATATTTT; cdr3_aa: CASSGLLSGNTIYF
j_call: TRBJ2-2; d_call: NA; v_call: TRBV5-6; clone_size: NA; cdr3_nt: TGTGCCAGCAGCTTTGAGGTTTACAGGGAGCTGTTTTTT; cdr3_aa: CASSFEVYRELFF
j_call: TRBJ1-5; d_call: TRBD1; v_call: TRBV24-1; clone_size: few; cdr3_nt: TGTGCCACCAGTGATTTCCTGACAGGGGCCAGGCCGAATCAGCCCCAGCATTTT; cdr3_aa: CATSDFLTGARPNQPQHF
j_call: TRBJ2-2; d_call: TRBD2; v_call: TRBV6-5; clone_size: NA; cdr3_nt: TGTGCCAGCAGTCCAACTCCGGGGGGGGCGAACACCGGGGAGCTGTTTTTT; cdr3_aa: CASSPTPGGANTGELFF
j_call: TRBJ2-2; d_call: NA; v_call: TRBV5-4; clone_size: NA; cdr3_nt: TGTGCCAGCAGCTCCCCCTTTGCGGGCTCTTTGACCGGGGAGCTGTTTTTT; cdr3_aa: CASSSPFAGSLTGELFF
j_call: TRBJ2-3; d_call: TRBD2; v_call: TRBV20-1; clone_size: NA; cdr3_nt: TGCAGTGCTAATGGAGCGGGAGCTCGCACAGATACGCAGTATTTT; cdr3_aa: CSANGAGARTDTQYF
j_call: TRBJ2-2; d_call: NA; v_call: TRBV5-8; clone_size: NA; cdr3_nt: TGTGCCAGCAGCAGTTTCGGGGAACAGGCTACCGGGGAGCTGTTTTTT; cdr3_aa: CASSSFGEQATGELFF
j_call: TRBJ1-1; d_call: TRBD1; v_call: TRBV12-3/TRBV12-4; clone_size: NA; cdr3_nt: TGTGCCAGCAGTCTCACAGGGGCCACTGAAGCTTTCTTT; cdr3_aa: CASSLTGATEAFF
j_call: TRBJ1-2; d_call: TRBD1; v_call: TRBV7-8; clone_size: few; cdr3_nt: TGTGCCAGCAGCTTAGGAAGGTCCGGGACAGGGATTGCCTACACCTTC; cdr3_aa: CASSLGRSGTGIAYTF
j_call: TRBJ1-2; d_call: NA; v_call: TRBV6-2/TRBV6-3; clone_size: few; cdr3_nt: TGTGCCAGCAGCTGGGACTATGGCTACACCTTC; cdr3_aa: CASSWDYGYTF
j_call: TRBJ1-2; d_call: TRBD1; v_call: TRBV29-1; clone_size: few; cdr3_nt: TGCAGCGTTGAAGATTTCCGGGGACAGGGCTACACCTTC; cdr3_aa: CSVEDFRGQGYTF
j_call: TRBJ2-7; d_call: TRBD1; v_call: TRBV2; clone_size: many; cdr3_nt: TGTACCACTGGACAGGGGACCTACGAGCAGTACTTC; cdr3_aa: CTTGQGTYEQYF
j_call: TRBJ2-3; d_call: NA; v_call: TRBV11-2; clone_size: NA; cdr3_nt: TGTGCCAGCAGCCGGACGGGTCTCAACACAGATACGCAGTATTTT; cdr3_aa: CASSRTGLNTDTQYF
j_call: TRBJ1-5; d_call: NA; v_call: TRBV30; clone_size: few; cdr3_nt: TGTGCCTGGAGTGTTCGTGTTGGGGGCAATCAGCCCCAGCATTTT; cdr3_aa: CAWSVRVGGNQPQHF
j_call: TRBJ1-5; d_call: NA; v_call: TRBV7-9; clone_size: few; cdr3_nt: TGTGCCAGCAGCTTACTGGGTCTTTATAGCAATCAGCCCCAGCATTTT; cdr3_aa: CASSLLGLYSNQPQHF
j_call: TRBJ2-3; d_call: NA; v_call: TRBV2; clone_size: NA; cdr3_nt: TGTGCCAGCAGACGGTGGGAGGGCACAGATACGCAGTATTTT; cdr3_aa: CASRRWEGTDTQYF
j_call: TRBJ2-7; d_call: NA; v_call: TRBV20-1; clone_size: few; cdr3_nt: TGCAGTGCTAGAGTTCTCGCGGAGACCTACGAGCAGTACTTC; cdr3_aa: CSARVLAETYEQYF
j_call: TRBJ1-1; d_call: NA; v_call: TRBV6-5; clone_size: NA; cdr3_nt: TGTGCCAGCAGGACAGGTGTCACTGAAGCTTTCTTT; cdr3_aa: CASRTGVTEAFF
j_call: TRBJ2-1; d_call: TRBD2; v_call: TRBV5-1; clone_size: NA; cdr3_nt: TGCGCCAGCAGCTTGGTAGTTAGGCTAGCGGCCGACAATGAGCAGTTCTTC; cdr3_aa: CASSLVVRLAADNEQFF
j_call: TRBJ2-5; d_call: NA; v_call: TRBV6-5; clone_size: few; cdr3_nt: TGTGCCAGCAGTTTCACAGCAGACCAAGAGACCCAGTACTTC; cdr3_aa: CASSFTADQETQYF
j_call: TRBJ1-2; d_call: NA; v_call: TRBV24-1; clone_size: NA; cdr3_nt: TGTGCCACCAGTGATCCCAGGACGGACTATGGCTACACCTTC; cdr3_aa: CATSDPRTDYGYTF
j_call: TRBJ2-1; d_call: TRBD2; v_call: TRBV2; clone_size: few; cdr3_nt: TGTGCCAGCAGTTGGACTAGCGGGAGCAATGAGCAGTTCTTC; cdr3_aa: CASSWTSGSNEQFF